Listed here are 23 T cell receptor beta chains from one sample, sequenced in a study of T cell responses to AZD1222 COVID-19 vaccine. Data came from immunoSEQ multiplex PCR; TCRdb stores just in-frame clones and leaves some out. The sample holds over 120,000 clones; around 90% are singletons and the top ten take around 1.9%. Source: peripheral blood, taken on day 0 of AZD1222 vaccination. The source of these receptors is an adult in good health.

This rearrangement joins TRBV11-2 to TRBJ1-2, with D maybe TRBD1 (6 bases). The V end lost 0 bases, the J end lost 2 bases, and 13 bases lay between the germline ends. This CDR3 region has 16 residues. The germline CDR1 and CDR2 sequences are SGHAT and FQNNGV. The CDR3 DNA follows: TGTGCCAGCAGCTTAGACGCCTGGGACAAAAACTATGGCTACACCTTC. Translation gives CASSLDAWDKNYGYTF.

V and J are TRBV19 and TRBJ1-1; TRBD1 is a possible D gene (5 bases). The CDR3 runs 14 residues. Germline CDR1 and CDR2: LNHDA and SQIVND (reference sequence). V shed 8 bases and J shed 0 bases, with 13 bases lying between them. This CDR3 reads CASYAGPMNTEAFF. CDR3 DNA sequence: TGTGCCAGTTATGCGGGACCCATGAACACTGAAGCTTTCTTT.

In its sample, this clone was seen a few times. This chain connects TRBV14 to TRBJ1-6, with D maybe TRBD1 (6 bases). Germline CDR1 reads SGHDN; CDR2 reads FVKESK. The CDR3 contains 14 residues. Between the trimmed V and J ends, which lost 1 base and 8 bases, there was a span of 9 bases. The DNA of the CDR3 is TGTGCCAGCAGCCAAGTTCAGGGGTATTCACCCCTCCACTTT. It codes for CASSQVQGYSPLHF.

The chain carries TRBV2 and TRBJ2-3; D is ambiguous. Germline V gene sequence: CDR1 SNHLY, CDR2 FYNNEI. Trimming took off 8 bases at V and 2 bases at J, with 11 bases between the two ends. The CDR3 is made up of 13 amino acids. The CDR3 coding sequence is TGTGCCAGCTGTTCCGAAGCCACAGATACGCAGTATTTT. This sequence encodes CASCSEATDTQYF.

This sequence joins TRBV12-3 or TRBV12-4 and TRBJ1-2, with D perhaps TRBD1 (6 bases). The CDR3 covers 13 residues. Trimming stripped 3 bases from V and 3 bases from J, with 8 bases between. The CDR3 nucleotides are TGTGCCAGCAGTTTCGGACAGTACTATGGCTACACCTTC. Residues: CASSFGQYYGYTF.

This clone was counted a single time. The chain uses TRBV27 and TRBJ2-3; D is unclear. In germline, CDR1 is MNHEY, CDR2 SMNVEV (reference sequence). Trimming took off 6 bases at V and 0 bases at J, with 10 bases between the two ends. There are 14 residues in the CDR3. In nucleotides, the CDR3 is TGTGCCAGCAGGCCGGTCAGGAGCACAGATACGCAGTATTTT. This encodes CASRPVRSTDTQYF.

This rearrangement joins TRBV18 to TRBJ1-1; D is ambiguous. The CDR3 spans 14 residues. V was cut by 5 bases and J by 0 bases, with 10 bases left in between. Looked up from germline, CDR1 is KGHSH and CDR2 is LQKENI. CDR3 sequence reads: CASSSDGLNTEAFF. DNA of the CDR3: TGTGCCAGCTCATCCGACGGACTGAACACTGAAGCTTTCTTT. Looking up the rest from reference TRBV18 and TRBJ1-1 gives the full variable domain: NAGVMQNPRHLVRRRGQEARLRCSPMKGHSHVYWYRQLPEEGLKFMVYLQKENIIDESGMPKERFSAEFPKEGPSILRIQQVVRGDSAAYFCASSSDGLNTEAFFGQGTRLTVV.

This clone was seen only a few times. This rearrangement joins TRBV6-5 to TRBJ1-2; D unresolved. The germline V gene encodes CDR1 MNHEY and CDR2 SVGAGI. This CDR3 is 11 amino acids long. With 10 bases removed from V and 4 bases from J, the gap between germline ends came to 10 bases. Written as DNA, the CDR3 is TGTGCCATCAGGTCCTCCTATGGCTACACCTTC. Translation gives CAIRSSYGYTF.

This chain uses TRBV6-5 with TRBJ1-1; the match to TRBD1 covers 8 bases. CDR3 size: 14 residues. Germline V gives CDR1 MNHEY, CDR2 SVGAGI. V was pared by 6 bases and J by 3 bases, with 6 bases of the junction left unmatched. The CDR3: CASRAGQGHTEAFF. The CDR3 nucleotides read TGTGCCAGCAGGGCTGGACAGGGTCACACTGAAGCTTTCTTT.

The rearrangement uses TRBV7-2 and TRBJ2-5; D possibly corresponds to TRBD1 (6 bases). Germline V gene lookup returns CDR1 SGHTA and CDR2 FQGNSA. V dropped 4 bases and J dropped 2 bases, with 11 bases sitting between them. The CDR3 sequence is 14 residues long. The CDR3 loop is CASSSDRSQETQYF. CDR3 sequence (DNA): TGTGCCAGCAGCTCTGACAGGTCTCAAGAGACCCAGTACTTC. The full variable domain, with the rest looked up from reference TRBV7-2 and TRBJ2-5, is GAGVSQSPSNKVTEKGKDVELRCDPISGHTALYWYRQSLGQGLEFLIYFQGNSAPDKSGLPSDRFSAERTGGSVSTLTIQRTQQEDSAVYLCASSSDRSQETQYFGPGTRLLVL.

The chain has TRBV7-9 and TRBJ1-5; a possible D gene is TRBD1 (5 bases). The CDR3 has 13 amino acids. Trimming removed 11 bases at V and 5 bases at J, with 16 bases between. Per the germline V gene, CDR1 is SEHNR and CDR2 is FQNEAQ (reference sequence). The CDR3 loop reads CAVETEGHQPQHF. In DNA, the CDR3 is TGTGCCGTAGAGACAGAAGGCCATCAGCCCCAGCATTTT.

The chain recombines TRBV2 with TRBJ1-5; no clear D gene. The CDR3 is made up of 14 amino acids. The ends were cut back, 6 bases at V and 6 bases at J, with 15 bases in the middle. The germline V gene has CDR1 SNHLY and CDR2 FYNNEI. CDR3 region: CASREFTAIQPQHF. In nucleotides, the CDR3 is TGTGCCAGCAGGGAATTCACAGCGATTCAGCCCCAGCATTTT.

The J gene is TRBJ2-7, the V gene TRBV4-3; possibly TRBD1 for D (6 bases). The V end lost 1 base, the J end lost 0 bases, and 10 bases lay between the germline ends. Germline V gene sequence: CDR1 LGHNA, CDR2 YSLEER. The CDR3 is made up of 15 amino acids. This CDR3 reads CASSQGTASSYEQYF. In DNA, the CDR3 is TGCGCCAGCAGCCAAGGGACAGCCTCCTCCTACGAGCAGTACTTC.

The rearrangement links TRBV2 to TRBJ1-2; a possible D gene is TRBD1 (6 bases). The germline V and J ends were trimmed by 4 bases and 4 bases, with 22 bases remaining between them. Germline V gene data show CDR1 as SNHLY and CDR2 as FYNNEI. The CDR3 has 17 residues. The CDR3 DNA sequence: TGTGCCAGCAGTGGTCCGGGACGCGGGACAATAACCTATGGCTACACCTTC. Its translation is CASSGPGRGTITYGYTF.

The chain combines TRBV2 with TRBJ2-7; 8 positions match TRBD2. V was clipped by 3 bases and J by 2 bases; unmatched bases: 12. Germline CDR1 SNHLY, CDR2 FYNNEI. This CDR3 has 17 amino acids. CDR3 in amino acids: CASSDPVRGGTTYEQYF. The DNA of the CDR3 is TGTGCCAGCAGTGACCCGGTCCGCGGGGGGACTACCTACGAGCAGTACTTC.

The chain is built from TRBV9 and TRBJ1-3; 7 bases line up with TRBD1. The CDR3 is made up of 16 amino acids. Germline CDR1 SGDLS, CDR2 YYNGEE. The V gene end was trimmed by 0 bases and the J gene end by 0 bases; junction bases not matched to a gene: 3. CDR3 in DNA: TGTGCCAGCAGCGTAGCTTGGGACAGCTCTGGAAACACCATATATTTT. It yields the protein CASSVAWDSSGNTIYF.

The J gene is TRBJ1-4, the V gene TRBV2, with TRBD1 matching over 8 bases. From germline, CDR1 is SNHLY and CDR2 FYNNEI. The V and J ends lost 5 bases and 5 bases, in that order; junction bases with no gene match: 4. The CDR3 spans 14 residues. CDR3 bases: TGTGCCAGCAGTACACAGGGGGGCAATGAAAAACTGTTTTTT. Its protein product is CASSTQGGNEKLFF.

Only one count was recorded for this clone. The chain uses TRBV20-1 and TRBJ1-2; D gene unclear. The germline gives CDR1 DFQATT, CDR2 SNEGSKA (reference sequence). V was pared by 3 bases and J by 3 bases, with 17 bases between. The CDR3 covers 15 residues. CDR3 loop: CSASKGIGGYYGYTF. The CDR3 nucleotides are TGCAGTGCTAGTAAGGGAATCGGAGGTTACTATGGCTACACCTTC.

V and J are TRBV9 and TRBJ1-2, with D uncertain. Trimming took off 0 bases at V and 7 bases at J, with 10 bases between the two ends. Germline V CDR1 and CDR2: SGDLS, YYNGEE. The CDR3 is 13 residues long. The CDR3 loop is CASSVGGESGYTF. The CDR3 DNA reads TGTGCCAGCAGCGTAGGCGGGGAGAGTGGCTACACCTTC.

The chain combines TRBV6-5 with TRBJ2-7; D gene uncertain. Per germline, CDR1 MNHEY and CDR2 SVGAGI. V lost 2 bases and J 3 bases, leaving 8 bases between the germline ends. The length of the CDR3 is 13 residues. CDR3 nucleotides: TGTGCCAGCAGTTACGAGGCTGGCTACGAGCAGTACTTC. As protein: CASSYEAGYEQYF.

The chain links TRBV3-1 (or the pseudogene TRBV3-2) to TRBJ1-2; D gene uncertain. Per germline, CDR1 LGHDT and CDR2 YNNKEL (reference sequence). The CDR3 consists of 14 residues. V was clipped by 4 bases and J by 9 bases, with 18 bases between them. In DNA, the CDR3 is TGTGCCAGCAGCCTACGACGTGGCTACACCCGCTACACCTTC. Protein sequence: CASSLRRGYTRYTF.

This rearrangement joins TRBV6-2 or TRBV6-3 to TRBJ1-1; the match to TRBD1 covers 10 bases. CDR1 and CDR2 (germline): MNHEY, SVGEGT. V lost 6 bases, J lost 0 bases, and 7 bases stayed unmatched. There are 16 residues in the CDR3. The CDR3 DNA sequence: TGTGCCAGCAGCAGAGGGACAGGGGTGATGAACACTGAAGCTTTCTTT. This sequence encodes CASSRGTGVMNTEAFF.

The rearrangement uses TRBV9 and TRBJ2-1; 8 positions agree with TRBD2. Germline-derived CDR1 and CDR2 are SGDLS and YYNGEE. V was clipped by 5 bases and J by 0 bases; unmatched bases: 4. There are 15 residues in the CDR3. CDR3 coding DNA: TGTGCCAGCAGGACGGGACTAGGCTCCTACAATGAGCAGTTCTTC. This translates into CASRTGLGSYNEQFF.